This TCR beta chain was identified in a study of T cell changes during pregnancy in multiple sclerosis. This clone was found a few times. The CDR3 covers 12 residues. V was clipped by 6 bases and J by 6 bases; unmatched bases: 2. Germline lookup yields CDR1 LGHNA and CDR2 YNFKEQ. The method was immunoSEQ multiplex PCR; TCRdb's version includes in-frame clones alone and lacks a portion of them. Here the sample spans about 100,000 clones, about 91% being singletons. The TCR sequence derives from a female donor with multiple sclerosis, enrolled in a pregnancy study. This chain links TRBV4-2 with TRBJ1-2; TRBD1 matches at 9 bases. Sequencing was performed on peripheral blood, taken in the second trimester of pregnancy. The chain's CDR3 is CASRRDRDGYTF. DNA for the CDR3: TGTGCCAGCAGACGGGACAGGGATGGCTACACCTTC.